The T cell receptor beta chain described here comes from a study of shared T cell receptors in the human thymus. Trimming left V 4 bases short and J 5 bases short, with 13 bases between. The CDR3 is made up of 14 amino acids. The V gene's germline CDR1 is SGHDT and CDR2 YYEEEE. The method was immunoSEQ multiplex PCR; TCRdb's version includes in-frame clones alone and lacks a portion of them. The sample lists roughly 560,000 clones, about 84% seen once, with 0.013% in the top ten. A further study also used this sample, focusing on human thymus T cells.

The sample taken for sequencing was thymocytes. This clonotype originated in a boy less than two years old with a congenital heart defect. V usage is TRBV5-6 and J usage is TRBJ1-5; D is uncertain. CDR3 protein: CASSREQNDQPQHF. CDR3 DNA: TGTGCCAGCAGCCGGGAGCAGAACGATCAGCCCCAGCATTTT.